The 6 T cell receptor beta chains reported below all come from one sample, sequenced in a study of blood T cell repertoires in COVID-19. Method: immunoSEQ multiplex PCR; TCRdb's copy keeps in-frame clones and lacks some. The sample lists over 250,000 clones, more than 75% seen once, with 2% to 2.5% in the top ten. Source material: PBMCs or T cells enriched from blood (not recorded which). All receptors come from a woman aged 55-69 years in a cohort exposed to, infected with or recovered from COVID-19 (not recorded which).

The chain couples TRBV6-1 to TRBJ2-2; 7 bases fit TRBD2. In germline, CDR1 is MNHNS, CDR2 SASEGT. The ends lost 2 bases at V and 8 bases at J; junction bases unmatched: 8. The CDR3 covers 15 residues. CDR3 sequence reads: CASSEREGARGELFF. For the CDR3, the DNA is TGTGCCAGCAGTGAAAGGGAGGGAGCGAGGGGGGAGCTGTTTTTT.

The J gene is TRBJ2-3, the V gene TRBV19, with D perhaps TRBD2 (6 bases). The ends were cut back, 4 bases at V and 2 bases at J, with 19 bases in the middle. This CDR3 is built from 17 residues. CDR1 and CDR2 (germline): LNHDA, SQIVND (reference sequence). The CDR3 DNA sequence: TGTGCCAGTAGTACCCACGACCCAGCGGGCTTCACAGATACGCAGTATTTT. Residues: CASSTHDPAGFTDTQYF.

The chain couples TRBV14 to TRBJ2-4; tentatively, D is TRBD1 (6 bases). CDR1 and CDR2 (germline): SGHDN, FVKESK. The CDR3 covers 15 residues. The V end lost 1 base, the J end lost 1 base, and 8 bases lay between the germline ends. CDR3 protein: CASSQGGLAKNIQYF. The CDR3 bases are TGTGCCAGCAGCCAAGGGGGGCTGGCCAAAAACATTCAGTACTTC.

This clone was picked up many times. The genes are TRBV7-2 and TRBJ1-1; 9 positions match TRBD1. V dropped 5 bases and J dropped 5; count of bases not matched to a gene: 6. Germline-derived CDR1 and CDR2 are SGHTA and FQGNSA. CDR3 length: 14 residues. The CDR3 sequence is CASSTTGGRTEAFF. CDR3 DNA sequence: TGTGCCAGCAGCACAACAGGGGGCAGGACTGAAGCTTTCTTT.

This chain joins TRBV18 and TRBJ2-2, with 10 bases fitting TRBD1. The V gene end was trimmed by 3 bases and the J gene end by 3 bases; junction bases not matched to a gene: 4. This CDR3 has 16 amino acids. Germline assignment: CDR1 KGHSH and CDR2 LQKENI. The CDR3 DNA sequence: TGTGCCAGCTCACCGAGACAGGGGGCTGACACCGGGGAGCTGTTTTTT. Residues: CASSPRQGADTGELFF.

The rearrangement uses TRBV27 and TRBJ2-5, with D maybe TRBD1 (6 bases). The CDR3 is 15 residues long. The germline V gene has CDR1 MNHEY and CDR2 SMNVEV (reference sequence). Trimming removed 3 bases from V and 2 bases from J, with 13 bases in between. Here the CDR3 reads CASSFSQGYQETQYF. In DNA, the CDR3 is TGTGCCAGCAGTTTCTCTCAGGGGTATCAAGAGACCCAGTACTTC.